This entry describes one T cell receptor (beta chain). Cohort assignment relied on participant-reported clinical history. The sample belongs to a study of blood T cell repertoires in COVID-19. The method was immunoSEQ multiplex PCR; TCRdb's version includes in-frame clones alone and lacks a portion of them. This sample yields 180,000 or so clones, of which 86% are seen a single time; over 7.5% belongs to the top ten. This clonotype was sampled from a young woman who had recovered from COVID-19. The sample taken for sequencing was PBMCs or T cells enriched from blood (not recorded which).

The CDR3 loop is CASSYTLPSGYSNQPQHF. The CDR3 nucleotides are TGTGCCAGTAGCTATACACTTCCTTCAGGGTATAGCAATCAGCCCCAGCATTTT. The gene calls are TRBV19 and TRBJ1-5; weak D call: TRBD1 (5 bases). CDR1 and CDR2 from the germline V gene are LNHDA and SQIVND (reference sequence). The CDR3 has 18 residues. The V end lost 6 bases, the J end lost 0 bases, and 21 bases lay between the germline ends.